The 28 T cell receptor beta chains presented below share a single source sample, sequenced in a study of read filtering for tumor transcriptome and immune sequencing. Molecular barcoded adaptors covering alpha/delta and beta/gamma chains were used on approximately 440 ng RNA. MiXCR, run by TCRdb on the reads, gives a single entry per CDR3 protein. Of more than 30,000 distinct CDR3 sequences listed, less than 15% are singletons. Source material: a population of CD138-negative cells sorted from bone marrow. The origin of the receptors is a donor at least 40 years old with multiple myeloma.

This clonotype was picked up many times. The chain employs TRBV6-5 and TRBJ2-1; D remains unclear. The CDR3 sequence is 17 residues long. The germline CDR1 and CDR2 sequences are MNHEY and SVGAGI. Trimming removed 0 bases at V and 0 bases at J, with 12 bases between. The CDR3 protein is CASSYSKHSSSYNEQFF. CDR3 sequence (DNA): TGTGCCAGCAGTTACTCGAAACATTCGAGCTCCTACAATGAGCAGTTCTTC.

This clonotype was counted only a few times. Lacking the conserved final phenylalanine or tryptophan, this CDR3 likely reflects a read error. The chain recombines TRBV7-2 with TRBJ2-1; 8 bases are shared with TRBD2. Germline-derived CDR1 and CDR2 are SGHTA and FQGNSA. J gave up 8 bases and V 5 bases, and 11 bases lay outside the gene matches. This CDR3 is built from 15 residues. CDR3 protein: CASSRTGTRTYEQFL. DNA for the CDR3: TGTGCCAGCAGCCGTACCGGGACTAGGACCTATGAGCAGTTCCTC.

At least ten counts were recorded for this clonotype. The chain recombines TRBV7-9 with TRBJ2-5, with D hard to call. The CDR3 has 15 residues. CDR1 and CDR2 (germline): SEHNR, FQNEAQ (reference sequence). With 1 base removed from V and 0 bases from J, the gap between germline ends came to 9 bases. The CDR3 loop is CASSLVPRYQETQYF. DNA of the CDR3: TGTGCCAGCAGCTTAGTCCCCCGGTACCAAGAGACCCAGTACTTC. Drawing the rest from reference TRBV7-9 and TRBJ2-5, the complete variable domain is DTGVSQNPRHKITKRGQNVTFRCDPISEHNRLYWYRQTLGQGPEFLTYFQNEAQLEKSRLLSDRFSAERPKGSFSTLEIQRTEQGDSAMYLCASSLVPRYQETQYFGPGTRLLVL.

The CDR3 DNA is TGTGCCAGCAGCCAAGATCTAACAGATACGCAGTATTTT. It yields the protein CASSQDLTDTQYF. The chain joins TRBV3-1 to TRBJ2-3; no reliable D call. V was cut by 0 bases and J by 3 bases, with 4 bases left in between. This CDR3 is built from 13 residues. The germline CDR1 and CDR2 sequences are LGHDT and YNNKEL (reference sequence).

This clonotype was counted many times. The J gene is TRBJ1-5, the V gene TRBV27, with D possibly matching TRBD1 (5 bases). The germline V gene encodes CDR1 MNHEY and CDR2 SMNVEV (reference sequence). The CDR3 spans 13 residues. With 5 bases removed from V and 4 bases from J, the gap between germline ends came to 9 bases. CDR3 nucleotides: TGTGCCAGCAGTCGCGCAGGGAATCAGCCCCAGCATTTT. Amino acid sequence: CASSRAGNQPQHF.

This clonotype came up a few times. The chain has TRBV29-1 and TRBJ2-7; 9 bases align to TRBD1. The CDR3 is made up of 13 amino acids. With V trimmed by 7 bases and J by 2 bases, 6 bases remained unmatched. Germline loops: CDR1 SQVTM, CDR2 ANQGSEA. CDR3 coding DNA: TGCAGCGCCGGCGGGACAGGGCCCTACGAGCAGTACTTC. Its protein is CSAGGTGPYEQYF.

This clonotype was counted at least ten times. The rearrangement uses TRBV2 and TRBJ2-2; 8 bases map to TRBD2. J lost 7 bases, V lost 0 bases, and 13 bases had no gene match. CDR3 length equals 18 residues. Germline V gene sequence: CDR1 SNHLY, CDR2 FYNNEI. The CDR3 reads CASSEAHLAGGQIGELFF. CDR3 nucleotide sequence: TGTGCCAGCAGTGAAGCGCATTTGGCGGGGGGTCAGATCGGGGAGCTGTTTTTT.

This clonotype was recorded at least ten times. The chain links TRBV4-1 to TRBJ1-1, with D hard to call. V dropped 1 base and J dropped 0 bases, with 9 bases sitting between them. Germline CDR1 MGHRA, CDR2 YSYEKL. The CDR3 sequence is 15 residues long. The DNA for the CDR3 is TGCGCCAGCAGCCAAGGTTTAGGTGTGAACACTGAAGCTTTCTTT. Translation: CASSQGLGVNTEAFF.

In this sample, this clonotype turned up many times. The CDR3 coding sequence is TGTGCCAGCACCCATCGGGATTCACCCCTCCACTTT. Its protein is CASTHRDSPLHF. The chain uses TRBV12-3 or TRBV12-4 and TRBJ1-6, with no clear D. The CDR3 has 12 amino acids. V was trimmed by 7 bases and J by 8 bases, leaving 9 bases between them.

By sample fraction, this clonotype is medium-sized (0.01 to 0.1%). The CDR3 nucleotides read TGTGCCAGCGGACCAGGGATTGACACTGAAGCTTTCTTT. Translated, it gives CASGPGIDTEAFF. The chain recombines TRBV7-6 with TRBJ1-1; D might be TRBD1 (5 bases). This CDR3 has 13 residues. Germline-derived CDR1 and CDR2 are SGHVS and FNYEAQ. V was trimmed by 8 bases and J by 3 bases, leaving 13 bases between them.

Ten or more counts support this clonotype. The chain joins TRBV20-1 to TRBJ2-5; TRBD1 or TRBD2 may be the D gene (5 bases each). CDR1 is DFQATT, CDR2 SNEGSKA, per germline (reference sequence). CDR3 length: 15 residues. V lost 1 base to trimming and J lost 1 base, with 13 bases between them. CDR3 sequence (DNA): TGCAGTGCTAGAGGGGGGACCCCCCTCCAAGAGACCCAGTACTTC. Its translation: CSARGGTPLQETQYF.

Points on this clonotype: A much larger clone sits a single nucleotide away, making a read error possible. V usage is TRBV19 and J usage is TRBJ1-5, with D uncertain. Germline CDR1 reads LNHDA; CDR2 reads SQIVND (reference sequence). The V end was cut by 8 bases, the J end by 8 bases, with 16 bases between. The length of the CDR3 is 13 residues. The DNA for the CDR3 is TGTGCCAGTGGCTTCGGGCTCCTCGAGCCCCAGCATTTT. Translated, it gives CASGFGLLEPQHF.

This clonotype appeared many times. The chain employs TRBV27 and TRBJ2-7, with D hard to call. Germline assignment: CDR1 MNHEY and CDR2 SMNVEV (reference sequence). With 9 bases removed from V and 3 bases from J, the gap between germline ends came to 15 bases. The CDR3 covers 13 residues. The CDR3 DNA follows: TGTGCCAGTTGCCTTGGGGTTGGCTACGAGCAGTACTTC. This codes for CASCLGVGYEQYF.

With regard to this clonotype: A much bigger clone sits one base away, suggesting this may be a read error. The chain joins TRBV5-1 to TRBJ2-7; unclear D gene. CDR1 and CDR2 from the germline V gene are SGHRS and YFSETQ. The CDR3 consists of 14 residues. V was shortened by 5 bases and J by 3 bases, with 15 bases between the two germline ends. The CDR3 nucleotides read TGCGCCAGCAGTTCTGACTGTTCTTTCTACGAGCAGTACTTC. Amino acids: CASSSDCSFYEQYF.

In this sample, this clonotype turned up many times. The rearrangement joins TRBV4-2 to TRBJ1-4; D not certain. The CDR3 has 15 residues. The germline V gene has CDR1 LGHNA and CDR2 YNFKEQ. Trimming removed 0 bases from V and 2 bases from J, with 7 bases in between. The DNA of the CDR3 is TGTGCCAGCAGCCAAGAGGCCTCCACTAATGAAAAACTGTTTTTT. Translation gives CASSQEASTNEKLFF.

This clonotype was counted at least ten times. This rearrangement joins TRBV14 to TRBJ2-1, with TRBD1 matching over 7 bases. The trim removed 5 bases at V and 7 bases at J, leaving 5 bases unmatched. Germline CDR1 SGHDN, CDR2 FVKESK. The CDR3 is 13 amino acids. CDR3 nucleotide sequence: TGTGCCAGCAGCACTCGACAGGGTAATGAGCAGTTCTTC. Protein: CASSTRQGNEQFF. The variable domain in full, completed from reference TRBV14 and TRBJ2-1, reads EAGVTQFPSHSVIEKGQTVTLRCDPISGHDNLYWYRRVMGKEIKFLLHFVKESKQDESGMPNNRFLAERTGGTYSTLKVQPAELEDSGVYFCASSTRQGNEQFFGPGTRLTVL.

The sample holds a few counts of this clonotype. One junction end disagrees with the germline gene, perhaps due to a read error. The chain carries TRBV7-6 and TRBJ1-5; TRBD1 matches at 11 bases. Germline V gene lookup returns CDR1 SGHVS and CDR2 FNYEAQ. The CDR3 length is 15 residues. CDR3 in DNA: TGTGCCAGCGGCTTAGGGGACAGGGGGTATCAGCCCCAGCATTTT. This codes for CASGLGDRGYQPQHF.

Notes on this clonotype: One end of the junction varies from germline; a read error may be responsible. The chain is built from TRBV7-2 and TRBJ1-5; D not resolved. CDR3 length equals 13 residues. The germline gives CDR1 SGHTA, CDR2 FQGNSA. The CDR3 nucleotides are TGTGCCAGCAGCTTAACCCAGAATCGGCCCCAGCATTTT. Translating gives CASSLTQNRPQHF.

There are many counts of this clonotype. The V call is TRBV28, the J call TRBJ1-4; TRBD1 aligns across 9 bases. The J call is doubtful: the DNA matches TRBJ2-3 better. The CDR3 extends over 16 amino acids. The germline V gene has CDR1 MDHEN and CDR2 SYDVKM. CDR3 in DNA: TGTGCCAGCAGATCAGCCCGGACAGGGGCAGGAGATACGCAGTATTTT. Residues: CASRSARTGAGDTQYF.

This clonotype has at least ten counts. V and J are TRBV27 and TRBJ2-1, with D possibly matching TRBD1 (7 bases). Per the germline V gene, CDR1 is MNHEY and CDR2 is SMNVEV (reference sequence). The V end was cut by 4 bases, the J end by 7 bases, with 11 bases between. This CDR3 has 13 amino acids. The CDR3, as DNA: TGTGCCAGCAGTTCCGCAGGGGGGAATGAGCAGTTCTTC. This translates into CASSSAGGNEQFF.

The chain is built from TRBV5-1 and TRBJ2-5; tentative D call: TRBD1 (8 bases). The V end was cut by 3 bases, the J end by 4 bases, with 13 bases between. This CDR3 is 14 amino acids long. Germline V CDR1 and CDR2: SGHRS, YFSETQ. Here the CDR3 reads CASSSTGGGETQYF. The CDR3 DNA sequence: TGCGCCAGCAGCTCTACAGGGGGGGGAGAGACCCAGTACTTC.

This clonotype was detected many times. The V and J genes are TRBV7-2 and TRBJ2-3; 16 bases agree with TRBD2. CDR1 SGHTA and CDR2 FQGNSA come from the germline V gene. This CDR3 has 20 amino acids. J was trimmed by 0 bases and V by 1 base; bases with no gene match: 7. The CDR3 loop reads CASSLVGTSGGALSTDTQYF. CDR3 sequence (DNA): TGTGCCAGCAGCTTAGTGGGGACTAGCGGGGGGGCCCTTAGCACAGATACGCAGTATTTT.

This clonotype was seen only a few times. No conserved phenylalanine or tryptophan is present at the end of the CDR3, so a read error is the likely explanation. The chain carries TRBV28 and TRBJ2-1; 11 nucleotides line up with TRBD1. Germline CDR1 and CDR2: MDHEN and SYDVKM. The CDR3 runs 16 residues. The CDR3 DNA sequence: TGTGCCAGCAGTCTCCGGACAGGGGGCTCCTACAATGGGCAGTTCCTC. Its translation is CASSLRTGGSYNGQFL.

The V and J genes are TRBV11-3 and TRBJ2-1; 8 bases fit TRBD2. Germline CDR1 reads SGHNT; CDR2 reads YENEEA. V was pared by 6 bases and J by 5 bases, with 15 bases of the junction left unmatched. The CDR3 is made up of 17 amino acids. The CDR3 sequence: CASSLSGQRGLNNEQFF. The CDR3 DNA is TGTGCCAGCAGTCTCTCAGGCCAGCGGGGGCTAAACAATGAGCAGTTCTTC. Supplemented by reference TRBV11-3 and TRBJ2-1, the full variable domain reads EAGVVQSPRYKIIEKKQPVAFWCNPISGHNTLYWYLQNLGQGPELLIRYENEEAVDDSQLPKDRFSAERLKGVDSTLKIQPAELGDSAVYLCASSLSGQRGLNNEQFFGPGTRLTVL.

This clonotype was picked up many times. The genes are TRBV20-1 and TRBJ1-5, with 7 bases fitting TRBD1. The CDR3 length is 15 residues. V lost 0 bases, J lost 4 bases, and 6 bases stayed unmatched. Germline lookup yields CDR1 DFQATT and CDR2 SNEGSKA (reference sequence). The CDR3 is CSARDQTGKNQPQHF. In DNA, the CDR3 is TGCAGTGCTAGAGATCAGACAGGGAAGAATCAGCCCCAGCATTTT.

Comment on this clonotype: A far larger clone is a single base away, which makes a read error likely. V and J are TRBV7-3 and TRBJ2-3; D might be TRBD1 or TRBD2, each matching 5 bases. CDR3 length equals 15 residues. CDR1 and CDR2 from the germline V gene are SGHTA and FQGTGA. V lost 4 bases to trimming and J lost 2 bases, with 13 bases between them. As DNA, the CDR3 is TGTGCCAGCAGCTACAGGACTCGGGACACAGATACGCAGTATTTT. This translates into CASSYRTRDTDTQYF.

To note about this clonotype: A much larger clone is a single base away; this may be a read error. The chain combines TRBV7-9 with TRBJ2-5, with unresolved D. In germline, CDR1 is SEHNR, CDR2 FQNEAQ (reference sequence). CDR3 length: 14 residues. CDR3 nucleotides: TGTGCCGGCAGCCCACCGGACGGACAAGAGACCCAGTACTTC. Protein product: CAGSPPDGQETQYF.

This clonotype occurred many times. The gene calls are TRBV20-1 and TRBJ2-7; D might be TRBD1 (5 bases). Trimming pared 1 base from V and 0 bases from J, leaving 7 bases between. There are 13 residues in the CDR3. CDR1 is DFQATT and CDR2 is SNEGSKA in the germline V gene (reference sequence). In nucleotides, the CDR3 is TGCAGTGCTAGAGTGACAGACTCCTACGAGCAGTACTTC. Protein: CSARVTDSYEQYF.